Listed below are T cell receptor beta chains from one sample, sequenced in a study of OX40 agonist ivuxolimab in advanced cancers. Assay: immunoSEQ multiplex PCR; the TCRdb copy retains only in-frame clones and omits some. There are 65,000 to 95,000 clones in the sample; 83% occur only once, and under 0.8% lies in the top ten. The sequencing here drew on CD4+ or CD8+ T cells sorted from blood, taken in a trial of the OX40 agonist ivuxolimab. The receptors derive from an adult with an advanced solid tumor such as melanoma, head and neck, liver or kidney cancer. The CDR3 runs from the conserved cysteine through the conserved F or W. D genes are given only for firm matches. Clone size is stated in some rows and not others, as once, few, many or a class when expanded.

v_gene	abundance	d_gene	j_gene	CDR3aa	CDR3nt
TRBV19	once	TRBD1	TRBJ1-2	CASSMVGQAYGYTF	TGTGCCAGTAGTATGGTGGGACAGGCCTATGGCTACACCTTC
TRBV19	-	-	TRBJ2-7	CASRGGSYEQYF	TGTGCCAGTAGGGGCGGCTCCTACGAGCAGTACTTC
TRBV21-1	-	-	TRBJ2-3	CASSKGGQATDTQYF	TGTGCCAGCAGCAAAGGTGGGCAGGCCACAGATACGCAGTATTTT
TRBV19	-	-	TRBJ1-2	CASTYTPNYGYTF	TGTGCCAGTACTTACACCCCTAACTATGGCTACACCTTC
TRBV7-2	once	TRBD1	TRBJ2-7	CASSSGTGSYEQYF	TGTGCCAGCAGCTCCGGGACAGGCTCCTACGAGCAGTACTTC
TRBV7-9	few	-	TRBJ2-2	CASSLAGDTGELFF	TGTGCCAGCAGCTTAGCAGGGGACACCGGGGAGCTGTTTTTT
TRBV10-3	once	TRBD2	TRBJ2-1	CAIRVAGGPYEQFF	TGTGCCATCAGGGTAGCGGGGGGGCCTTATGAGCAGTTCTTC
TRBV5-7	-	-	TRBJ1-5	CASTKGVTQPQHF	TGTGCCAGCACCAAAGGGGTCACGCAGCCCCAGCATTTT
TRBV11-3	once	-	TRBJ2-5	CASSFERTQYF	TGTGCCAGCAGCTTTGAGCGGACCCAGTACTTC
TRBV5-6	-	TRBD1	TRBJ1-5	CASSFTGVYSNQPQHF	TGTGCCAGCAGCTTTACAGGGGTTTATAGCAATCAGCCCCAGCATTTT
TRBV6-6	-	TRBD2	TRBJ2-5	CASRGTGSGRETQYF	TGTGCCAGCAGGGGTACAGGGAGCGGGAGAGAGACCCAGTACTTC
TRBV9	-	-	TRBJ1-1	CASSVAPGNTEAFF	TGTGCCAGCAGCGTAGCCCCAGGGAACACTGAAGCTTTCTTT
TRBV29-1	-	-	TRBJ1-5	CSVGDQLRAQHF	TGCAGCGTGGGGGATCAGCTTAGGGCCCAGCATTTT
TRBV18	once	TRBD1	TRBJ2-3	CASSPPTGGDTQYF	TGTGCCAGCTCACCTCCTACAGGGGGGGATACGCAGTATTTT
TRBV7-3	-	TRBD1	TRBJ1-5	CASSPQDRGQPQHF	TGTGCCAGCAGCCCTCAGGACAGGGGCCAGCCCCAGCATTTT
TRBV6-5	-	TRBD1	TRBJ1-2	CASRSGTGYYGYTF	TGTGCCAGCAGGTCCGGGACAGGGTACTATGGCTACACCTTC
TRBV30	-	TRBD1	TRBJ1-5	CAWSYGTADQPQHF	TGTGCCTGGAGTTACGGGACAGCTGATCAGCCCCAGCATTTT
TRBV7-2	-	-	TRBJ1-3	CASSVGVSGNTIYF	TGTGCCAGCAGCGTAGGGGTTTCGGGAAACACCATATATTTT
TRBV7-2	few	-	TRBJ2-7	CASSLVGGGAYEQYF	TGTGCCAGCAGCTTAGTGGGGGGTGGCGCCTACGAGCAGTACTTC
TRBV11-1	-	TRBD2	TRBJ2-1	CASSGDLAGAAFF	TGTGCCAGCAGCGGCGACCTAGCGGGAGCGGCGTTCTTC
TRBV5-1	-	TRBD1	TRBJ1-1	CASRGDSRRNTEAFF	TGCGCCAGCAGGGGGGACAGCCGGAGGAACACTGAAGCTTTCTTT
TRBV25-1	-	-	TRBJ1-2	CASSHLTGRGSYTF	TGTGCCAGCAGTCACCTCACAGGGAGAGGGAGCTACACCTTC
TRBV5-1	-	TRBD1	TRBJ1-4	CASSLAPGGSTNEKLFF	TGCGCCAGCAGCTTGGCGCCAGGGGGCTCGACTAATGAAAAACTGTTTTTT
TRBV5-1	once	-	TRBJ2-7	CASSLGGGPSYEQYF	TGCGCCAGCAGCTTGGGTGGGGGGCCCAGTTACGAGCAGTACTTC
TRBV20-1	-	-	TRBJ2-1	CSAWGNEQFF	TGCAGTGCCTGGGGGAATGAGCAGTTCTTC
TRBV19	-	-	TRBJ1-5	CASSSDKEKPQHF	TGTGCCAGTAGTAGTGACAAGGAAAAGCCCCAGCATTTT
TRBV2	-	-	TRBJ1-1	CASSEYTEAFF	TGTGCCAGCAGTGAATACACTGAAGCTTTCTTT
TRBV7-9	-	-	TRBJ2-5	CASSLEGAQGETQYF	TGTGCCAGCAGCTTAGAAGGGGCCCAAGGGGAGACCCAGTACTTC
TRBV28	-	-	TRBJ1-2	CASSFVNYGYTF	TGTGCCAGCAGTTTTGTTAACTATGGCTACACCTTC
TRBV10-2	-	-	TRBJ2-7	CASSRDASYEQYF	TGCGCCAGCAGTCGGGACGCCTCCTACGAGCAGTACTTC
TRBV7-9	-	TRBD1	TRBJ1-3	CASSFGAGTGGGGGNTIYF	TGTGCCAGCAGCTTCGGGGCCGGGACAGGGGGAGGAGGTGGAAACACCATATATTTT
TRBV6-6	-	-	TRBJ1-2	CASSTPGFGYGYTF	TGTGCCAGCAGCACTCCCGGGTTTGGCTATGGCTACACCTTC
TRBV4-2	-	-	TRBJ1-3	CASSFGRNTIYF	TGTGCCAGCAGCTTCGGACGAAACACCATATATTTT
TRBV6-5	-	-	TRBJ1-1	CASTVGSKAFF	TGTGCCAGCACCGTAGGGTCCAAAGCTTTCTTT
TRBV7-2	-	TRBD2	TRBJ2-7	CASSLGLAGGYEQYF	TGTGCCAGCAGCTTAGGGCTAGCGGGAGGATACGAGCAGTACTTC
TRBV6-5	-	TRBD2	TRBJ2-3	CASSYLAGGRDTQYF	TGTGCCAGCAGTTACTTGGCGGGGGGACGAGATACGCAGTATTTT
TRBV2	few	TRBD1	TRBJ2-2	CASSGQGGNTGELFF	TGTGCCAGCAGTGGACAGGGGGGTAACACCGGGGAGCTGTTTTTT
TRBV11-3	once	TRBD2	TRBJ2-5	CASQVSGREETQYF	TGTGCCAGTCAGGTTAGCGGGAGGGAAGAGACCCAGTACTTC
TRBV4-2	once	TRBD2	TRBJ2-1	CASSQDPRGVYNEQFF	TGTGCCAGCAGCCAAGATCCTCGGGGGGTCTACAATGAGCAGTTCTTC
TRBV7-8	-	-	TRBJ1-5	CASSPRATTSNQPQHF	TGTGCCAGCAGCCCGCGGGCCACCACCTCGAATCAGCCCCAGCATTTT
TRBV11-2	few	TRBD1	TRBJ2-7	CASRSPRQGKPYEQYF	TGTGCCAGCAGGAGTCCCCGACAGGGAAAACCCTACGAGCAGTACTTC
TRBV28	few	-	TRBJ1-1	CASRPLKGAEAFF	TGTGCCAGCAGGCCTCTTAAGGGAGCTGAAGCTTTCTTT
TRBV18	-	-	TRBJ1-1	CASSLGGGEAFF	TGTGCCAGCTCCCTTGGAGGGGGTGAAGCTTTCTTT
TRBV9	-	TRBD1	TRBJ2-7	CASSEGTGSYEQYF	TGTGCCAGCAGCGAGGGGACAGGGTCCTACGAGCAGTACTTC
TRBV18	-	TRBD2	TRBJ2-7	CASSFSGGSYEQYF	TGTGCCAGCTCCTTCTCGGGGGGATCCTACGAGCAGTACTTC
TRBV6-5	-	TRBD1	TRBJ1-6	CASSSSGTDHSPLHF	TGTGCCAGCAGTTCCTCCGGGACAGACCATTCACCCCTCCACTTT
TRBV19	few	-	TRBJ2-1	CASSIVQGPGRWVF	TGTGCCAGTAGTATAGTTCAGGGCCCAGGACGTTGGGTCTTC
TRBV6-6	-	TRBD1	TRBJ2-7	CASTESRGQGPAEQYF	TGTGCCAGCACGGAGTCTCGGGGACAGGGGCCGGCCGAGCAGTACTTC
TRBV5-1	-	TRBD1	TRBJ1-4	CASSGGQGPNEKLFF	TGCGCCAGCAGCGGGGGACAGGGGCCCAATGAAAAACTGTTTTTT
TRBV28	-	-	TRBJ1-5	CASSFRPVGNQPQHF	TGTGCCAGCAGTTTTCGGCCGGTAGGCAATCAGCCCCAGCATTTT
TRBV5-4	-	-	TRBJ2-7	CASSLDGPGIEQYF	TGTGCCAGCAGCTTGGACGGGCCCGGAATCGAGCAGTACTTC
TRBV28	-	-	TRBJ2-7	CASSLGPRGYEQYF	TGTGCCAGCAGTTTAGGCCCCAGAGGCTACGAGCAGTACTTC
TRBV11-2	-	TRBD1	TRBJ1-3	CASSSGTGAGNTIYF	TGTGCCAGCAGCTCCGGGACAGGGGCTGGAAACACCATATATTTT
TRBV7-8	-	-	TRBJ1-3	CASSLSPVQNTIYF	TGTGCCAGCAGCTTATCCCCAGTCCAAAACACCATATATTTT